This paragraph covers one TCR beta chain sequence. These data are taken from a study of shared T cell receptors in the human thymus. Libraries were prepared by immunoSEQ multiplex PCR; TCRdb keeps only in-frame clonotypes and omits some of them. Of 700,000 or so clones listed, roughly 85% are singletons. Per germline, CDR1 MDHEN and CDR2 SYDVKM. The CDR3 consists of 14 residues. V was clipped by 7 bases and J by 5 bases, with 17 bases between them. These data were also filed under a second study, of human thymus T cells. According to that study: It was healthy Finnish infants having corrective surgery for congenital heart defects who were the donors. Resections from corrective heart surgery supplied the thymus tissue.

The chain is built from TRBV28 and TRBJ1-1; weak D call: TRBD1 (6 bases). The clonotype comes from a girl less than two years old with a congenital heart defect. The sequencing input was thymocytes. CDR3 sequence: CASTQQGWSTEAFF. The DNA for the CDR3 is TGTGCCAGCACACAACAGGGATGGAGTACTGAAGCTTTCTTT. The whole variable domain, remainder taken from reference TRBV28 and TRBJ1-1, is DVKVTQSSRYLVKRTGEKVFLECVQDMDHENMFWYRQDPGLGLRLIYFSYDVKMKEKGDIPEGYSVSREKKERFSLILESASTNQTSMYLCASTQQGWSTEAFFGQGTRLTVV.